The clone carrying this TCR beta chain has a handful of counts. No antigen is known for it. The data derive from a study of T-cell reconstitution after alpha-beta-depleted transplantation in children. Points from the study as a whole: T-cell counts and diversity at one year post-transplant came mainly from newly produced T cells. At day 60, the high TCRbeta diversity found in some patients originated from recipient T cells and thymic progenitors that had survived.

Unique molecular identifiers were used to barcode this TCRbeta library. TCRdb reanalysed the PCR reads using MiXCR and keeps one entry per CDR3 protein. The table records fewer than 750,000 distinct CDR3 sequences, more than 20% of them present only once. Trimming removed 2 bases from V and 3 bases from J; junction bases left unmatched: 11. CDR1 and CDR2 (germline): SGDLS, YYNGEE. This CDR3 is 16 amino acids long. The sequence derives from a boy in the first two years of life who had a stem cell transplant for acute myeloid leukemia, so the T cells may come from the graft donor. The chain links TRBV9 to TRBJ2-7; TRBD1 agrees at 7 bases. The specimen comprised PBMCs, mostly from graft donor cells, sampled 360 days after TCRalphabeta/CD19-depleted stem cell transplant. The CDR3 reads CASSVSGQSPLYEQYF. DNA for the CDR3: TGTGCCAGCAGCGTCTCGGGACAGTCCCCTCTCTACGAGCAGTACTTC.